Reported below is one T cell receptor (beta chain). The sample comes from a study of patients and donors after allogeneic stem cell transplantation. TCRdb used MiXCR to reprocess the RT-PCR reads, holding one entry per CDR3 protein. The sample holds about 410,000 distinct CDR3 sequences, roughly 17% seen once. Per the germline V gene, CDR1 is PRHDT and CDR2 is FYEKMQ (reference sequence). CDR3 length: 14 residues. V lost 4 bases and J lost 8; bases outside the gene matches: 7. The source is a human donor who was either an allogeneic HSCT recipient or a stem cell or donor lymphocyte infusion donor (not recorded which). It is not recorded whose cells these are; they may come from a transplant donor. Material for sequencing was blood, either unsorted or a sorted T cell fraction (not recorded which). This chain connects TRBV13 to TRBJ2-1, with 8 bases aligning to TRBD2. The DNA of the CDR3 is TGTGCCAGCAGCTGGGACTCCGGGAGGGATGAGCAGTTCTTC. Its translation: CASSWDSGRDEQFF.